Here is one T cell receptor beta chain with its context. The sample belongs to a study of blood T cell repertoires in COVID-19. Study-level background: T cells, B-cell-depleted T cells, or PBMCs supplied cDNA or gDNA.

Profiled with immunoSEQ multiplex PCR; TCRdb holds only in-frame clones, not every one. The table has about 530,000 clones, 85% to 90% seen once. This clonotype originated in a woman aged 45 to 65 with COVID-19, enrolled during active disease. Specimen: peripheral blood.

CDR3 sequence: CASSLGSRGETPLHF. Written as DNA, the CDR3 is TGTGCCAGCAGCTTAGGGAGCCGGGGGGAGACACCCCTCCACTTT. This chain uses TRBV7-2 with TRBJ1-6, with D perhaps matching TRBD1 (5 bases). The V end lost 1 base, the J end lost 11 bases, and 15 bases lay between the germline ends. Per germline, CDR1 SGHTA and CDR2 FQGNSA. The CDR3 loop spans 15 amino acids.